These 30 T cell receptor beta chains share one sample of origin, sequenced in a study of blood T cell repertoires in COVID-19. The table came from immunoSEQ multiplex PCR; TCRdb's copy has only in-frame clones and leaves some out. The repertoire includes 200,000 to 300,000 clones, 88% of them detected once, and roughly 6.3% sits in the top ten. The sample consisted of peripheral blood. The receptors come from a woman in her 30s with COVID-19, enrolled during active disease.

The genes are TRBV5-4 and TRBJ1-1, with 9 bases aligning to TRBD1. There are 12 residues in the CDR3. Germline V lookup: CDR1 SGHNT, CDR2 YYREEE (reference sequence). V was pared by 4 bases and J by 9 bases, with 4 bases of the junction left unmatched. CDR3 in amino acids: CASSEGTGKAFF. The CDR3 DNA reads TGTGCCAGCAGCGAAGGGACAGGGAAAGCTTTCTTT.

This clone is medium-sized. The chain links TRBV6-2 or TRBV6-3 to TRBJ1-6; 8 positions match TRBD1. The CDR3 consists of 16 residues. V shed 6 bases, J shed 7 bases, and the junction held 11 bases outside the gene matches. CDR1 MNHEY and CDR2 SVGEGT come from the germline V gene. CDR3 nucleotide sequence: TGTGCCAGCAGCCTCACCCCGGACAGGGTGAATTCACCCCTCCACTTT. This gives the protein CASSLTPDRVNSPLHF.

This rearrangement joins TRBV6-5 to TRBJ1-1, with unresolved D. Per germline, CDR1 MNHEY and CDR2 SVGAGI. The CDR3 runs 14 residues. V was trimmed by 5 bases and J by 2 bases, leaving 12 bases between them. This chain's CDR3 is CASSRGAGNTEAFF. The CDR3 DNA follows: TGTGCCAGCAGTCGGGGAGCAGGAAACACTGAAGCTTTCTTT.

The J gene is TRBJ2-1, the V gene TRBV4-1; D is unclear. Germline V gene data show CDR1 as MGHRA and CDR2 as YSYEKL. V gave up 4 bases and J gave up 8 bases, with 15 bases separating them. The CDR3 contains 14 residues. The CDR3 loop reads CASSLFSHEDEQFF. CDR3 bases: TGCGCCAGCAGCCTCTTTTCCCATGAGGATGAGCAGTTCTTC.

This chain joins TRBV5-8 and TRBJ2-2, with a possible D match to TRBD2 (5 bases). With 4 bases removed from V and 6 bases from J, the gap between germline ends came to 22 bases. This CDR3 has 17 residues. The germline gives CDR1 SGHTS, CDR2 YDEGEE. The CDR3 nucleotides read TGTGCCAGCAGCGGTACCGGCCGGGAACCTGCGGCCGGGGAGCTGTTTTTT. Translated, it gives CASSGTGREPAAGELFF.

The rearrangement uses TRBV6-1 and TRBJ1-5; TRBD1 is a possible D gene (6 bases). V gave up 0 bases and J gave up 6 bases, with 12 bases separating them. Germline values: CDR1 MNHNS, CDR2 SASEGT. This CDR3 has 15 residues. DNA for the CDR3: TGTGCCAGCAGTGAAGCCGGGGGGGGCGGTCAGCCCCAGCATTTT. Translating it yields CASSEAGGGGQPQHF.

The V and J genes are TRBV27 and TRBJ2-2; TRBD1 matches at 11 bases. Germline trimming cut 6 bases from V and 7 bases from J; bases unmatched to any gene: 4. Germline V gene lookup returns CDR1 MNHEY and CDR2 SMNVEV (reference sequence). There are 14 residues in the CDR3. In DNA form, the CDR3 reads TGTGCCAGCAGGCGGACAGGGGGCTTCGGGGAGCTGTTTTTT. Its translation is CASRRTGGFGELFF.

This rearrangement joins TRBV2 to TRBJ1-6; TRBD1 matches 10 bases. Germline CDR1 is SNHLY and CDR2 is FYNNEI. J gave up 12 bases and V 8 bases, and 7 bases lay outside the gene matches. The CDR3 is made up of 13 amino acids. CDR3 sequence (DNA): TGTGCCAGCCGCGGGACAGGGGCGCAACCCCTCCACTTT. Its protein product is CASRGTGAQPLHF.

The chain recombines TRBV6-2 or TRBV6-3 with TRBJ2-7; tentative D call: TRBD1 (8 bases). CDR1 and CDR2 (germline): MNHEY, SVGEGT. Trimming took off 5 bases at V and 0 bases at J, with 14 bases between the two ends. This CDR3 contains 15 residues. The chain's CDR3 is CASSGGGQASYEQYF. The CDR3 region has the DNA TGTGCCAGCAGTGGCGGGGGACAGGCCTCCTACGAGCAGTACTTC.

This clone was counted only a few times. V gene TRBV18 combines with J gene TRBJ2-7, with 7 bases matching TRBD1. With 6 bases clipped from V and 4 bases from J, the junction kept 9 bases outside the gene matches. Per the germline V gene, CDR1 is KGHSH and CDR2 is LQKENI. The CDR3 is made up of 14 amino acids. The CDR3 sequence: CASSPTTGLYEQYF. Written as DNA, the CDR3 is TGTGCCAGCTCTCCGACGACAGGGTTGTACGAGCAGTACTTC.

The chain carries TRBV6-6 and TRBJ1-6, with D possibly TRBD1 on 5 matching bases. The CDR3 has 15 residues. Germline assignment: CDR1 MNHNY and CDR2 SVGAGI (reference sequence). The V gene lost 2 bases and the J gene lost 7 bases, with 12 bases spanning the gap. The CDR3 sequence: CASSYPGERNSPLHF. CDR3 in DNA: TGTGCCAGCAGTTACCCGGGGGAGCGAAATTCACCCCTCCACTTT.

The DNA for the CDR3 is TGTGCCAGCAGAAGGGGGGGAACGAACACCGGGGAGCTGTTTTTT. It specifies CASRRGGTNTGELFF. This chain connects TRBV5-4 to TRBJ2-2; the D gene is possibly TRBD2 (7 bases). Per the germline V gene, CDR1 is SGHNT and CDR2 is YYREEE (reference sequence). The CDR3 contains 15 residues. V was shortened by 5 bases and J by 0 bases, with 11 bases between the two germline ends.

The chain joins TRBV7-2 to TRBJ2-5; 9 bases match TRBD1. The germline CDR1 and CDR2 sequences are SGHTA and FQGNSA. This CDR3 is built from 14 residues. The ends lost 6 bases at V and 4 bases at J; junction bases unmatched: 6. The CDR3 nucleotides read TGTGCCAGCAGGGGACAGGGTTGGGGAGAGACCCAGTACTTC. Protein sequence: CASRGQGWGETQYF.

This clone was seen only once. V usage is TRBV5-6 and J usage is TRBJ2-5, with a tentative D call TRBD1 (5 bases). This CDR3 has 13 residues. In germline, CDR1 is SGHDT, CDR2 YYEEEE. V lost 4 bases and J lost 5, with 12 bases in between. CDR3 sequence: CASSGQGVETQYF. CDR3 nucleotide sequence: TGTGCCAGCAGCGGCCAGGGTGTCGAGACCCAGTACTTC.

This clone is a singleton in its sample. The J gene is TRBJ2-1, the V gene TRBV9, with 9 bases aligning to TRBD1. The V segment lost 4 bases and the J segment 5 bases; nucleotides outside the gene matches: 13. Germline V gene data show CDR1 as SGDLS and CDR2 as YYNGEE. This CDR3 comprises 17 residues. CDR3 region: CASSPEGQGWEDNEQFF. The CDR3 DNA reads as TGTGCCAGCAGCCCAGAGGGACAGGGTTGGGAGGACAATGAGCAGTTCTTC.

The chain links TRBV28 to TRBJ2-5, with 9 bases lining up with TRBD1. CDR1 and CDR2 (germline): MDHEN, SYDVKM. With V trimmed by 5 bases and J by 5 bases, 9 bases remained unmatched. The CDR3 length is 15 residues. The CDR3 coding sequence is TGTGCCAGCAGTCCTCCTCCCGGGACAGGGGAGACCCAGTACTTC. Translating gives CASSPPPGTGETQYF.

V and J are TRBV28 and TRBJ1-4; TRBD1 matches at 7 bases. This CDR3 comprises 15 residues. The germline gives CDR1 MDHEN, CDR2 SYDVKM. The V gene end was trimmed by 10 bases and the J gene end by 5 bases; junction bases not matched to a gene: 13. CDR3 nucleotide sequence: TGTGCCACCTCAGGGAAGGGGGCTCTAAATGAAAAACTGTTTTTT. This codes for CATSGKGALNEKLFF.

The V gene is TRBV7-2, the J gene TRBJ2-4; 7 nucleotides align to TRBD2. J gave up 1 base and V 8 bases, and 5 bases lay outside the gene matches. The CDR3 totals 14 residues. Looked up from germline, CDR1 is SGHTA and CDR2 is FQGNSA. CDR3 sequence: CASGGRGAKNIQYF. CDR3 nucleotide sequence: TGTGCCAGCGGCGGGAGAGGGGCCAAAAACATTCAGTACTTC.

The chain carries TRBV24-1 and TRBJ2-1, with a possible D match to TRBD1 (7 bases). V was cut by 5 bases and J by 4 bases, with 11 bases left in between. Germline V CDR1 and CDR2: KGHDR, SFDVKD. This CDR3 has 14 residues. The CDR3 nucleotides read TGTGCCACCAGTGGTCCAGGGGGGTACAATGAGCAGTTCTTC. This encodes CATSGPGGYNEQFF.

This chain joins TRBV6-2 or TRBV6-3 and TRBJ2-6, with a possible D match to TRBD1 (5 bases). The germline gives CDR1 MNHEY, CDR2 SVGEGT. This CDR3 comprises 16 residues. With 4 bases removed from V and 6 bases from J, the gap between germline ends came to 16 bases. This chain's CDR3 is CASSSPNRGKANVLTF. CDR3 DNA sequence: TGTGCCAGCAGTTCCCCTAATAGGGGAAAGGCCAACGTCCTGACTTTC.

This clone appeared once. The chain carries TRBV7-9 and TRBJ1-5; D uncertain. Germline CDR1 and CDR2: SEHNR and FQNEAQ (reference sequence). Trimming pared 4 bases from V and 3 bases from J, leaving 10 bases between. The CDR3 contains 14 residues. The CDR3 bases are TGTGCCAGCAGCTCTGAGGTAGTCAATCAGCCCCAGCATTTT. This translates into CASSSEVVNQPQHF.

V is TRBV6-2 or TRBV6-3 and J is TRBJ2-6; possible D gene TRBD1, 6 bases. Deletions cut 5 bases from V and 0 bases from J, with 20 bases between. The CDR3 extends over 19 amino acids. Germline V gives CDR1 MNHEY, CDR2 SVGEGT. The DNA for the CDR3 is TGTGCCAGCAGTCTGGACAGACTCCTGGGTACCTCTGGGGCCAACGTCCTGACTTTC. Translation gives CASSLDRLLGTSGANVLTF.

This clone was seen more than once but under ten times. The chain couples TRBV28 to TRBJ2-1; tentative D call: TRBD1 (6 bases). Germline V gene lookup returns CDR1 MDHEN and CDR2 SYDVKM. The germline V and J ends were trimmed by 3 bases and 5 bases, with 17 bases remaining between them. The CDR3 is made up of 16 amino acids. CDR3 in amino acids: CASSFRGRLGNNEQFF. CDR3 nucleotides: TGTGCCAGCAGTTTTAGGGGGAGACTGGGGAACAATGAGCAGTTCTTC.

This clone was recorded only once. The chain employs TRBV10-3 and TRBJ1-3; no firm D call. The V end was cut by 4 bases, the J end by 1 base, with 11 bases between. Germline-derived CDR1 and CDR2 are ENHRY and SYGVKD. This CDR3 has 15 amino acids. The CDR3 sequence is CAISGPSVSGNTIYF. DNA for the CDR3: TGTGCCATCAGTGGACCCAGCGTATCTGGAAACACCATATATTTT.

V gene TRBV27 combines with J gene TRBJ1-2; 9 bases are a match to TRBD1. With V trimmed by 2 bases and J by 5 bases, 9 bases remained unmatched. The germline CDR1 and CDR2 sequences are MNHEY and SMNVEV (reference sequence). This CDR3 region has 16 residues. The CDR3, as DNA: TGTGCCAGCAGTTTACGACCCGTAGGACAGGGGTATGGCTACACCTTC. Its translation is CASSLRPVGQGYGYTF.

V and J are TRBV9 and TRBJ2-2; TRBD1 matches 11 bases. This CDR3 region has 16 residues. Trimming removed 4 bases from V and 4 bases from J; junction bases left unmatched: 6. Germline V lookup: CDR1 SGDLS, CDR2 YYNGEE. In nucleotides, the CDR3 is TGTGCCAGCAGCCTTACCGGGACAGGGGGCACCGGGGAGCTGTTTTTT. Its translation: CASSLTGTGGTGELFF. The complete variable domain, with remaining parts taken from reference TRBV9 and TRBJ2-2, reads DSGVTQTPKHLITATGQRVTLRCSPRSGDLSVYWYQQSLDQGLQFLIQYYNGEERAKGNILERFSAQQFPDLHSELNLSSLELGDSALYFCASSLTGTGGTGELFFGEGSRLTVL.

The CDR3 DNA reads TGTGCCAGCAGCGTAGAGGGAGACGTAATCAATGAGCAGTTCTTC. Encoded protein: CASSVEGDVINEQFF. J is TRBJ2-1 and V is TRBV9, with D possibly matching TRBD2 (5 bases). The length of the CDR3 is 15 residues. CDR1 SGDLS and CDR2 YYNGEE come from the germline V gene. V lost 0 bases and J 6 bases, leaving 13 bases between the germline ends.

The gene calls are TRBV5-6 and TRBJ2-3, with D perhaps TRBD2 (6 bases). With 0 bases removed from V and 2 bases from J, the gap between germline ends came to 7 bases. Looked up from germline, CDR1 is SGHDT and CDR2 is YYEEEE. This CDR3 contains 14 residues. The CDR3 here is CASSLVLATDTQYF. CDR3 DNA sequence: TGTGCCAGCAGCTTGGTACTAGCCACAGATACGCAGTATTTT.

CDR3 DNA: TGCGCCAGCAGCCACCCGAATCAGCCCCAGCATTTT. Translating it yields CASSHPNQPQHF. The chain recombines TRBV4-1 with TRBJ1-5, with D unclear. Germline lookup yields CDR1 MGHRA and CDR2 YSYEKL. The V end was cut by 3 bases, the J end by 4 bases, with 4 bases between. The length of the CDR3 is 12 residues.

The chain joins TRBV30 to TRBJ1-3; D is uncertain. Per germline, CDR1 GTSNPN and CDR2 SVGIG (reference sequence). V was pared by 7 bases and J by 0 bases, with 10 bases between. The CDR3 runs 13 residues. Written as DNA, the CDR3 is TGTGCCTCAAGACGGGTCTCTGGAAACACCATATATTTT. This gives the protein CASRRVSGNTIYF.